This T cell receptor beta chain was sequenced during a study of blood T cell repertoires in COVID-19. In the original processing: Estimates of nucleated cell counts were drawn from the amplification of reference gene primers. Here immunoSEQ multiplex PCR was the method, and the copy in TCRdb shows in-frame clones only, minus some. V, J and clone size derive from that table, while D and trimming were established from the DNA sequence. The profile shows 400,000 to 450,000 clones, about 87% of them singletons. This clonotype was obtained from a man between 18 and 29 years old with COVID-19, enrolled during active disease. The sample taken for sequencing was peripheral blood.

The CDR3 spells CASSPGGNQPQHF. DNA of the CDR3: TGTGCCAGCAGCCCCGGGGGTAATCAGCCCCAGCATTTT. The J gene is TRBJ1-5, the V gene TRBV5-6, with D perhaps matching TRBD1 (5 bases). CDR1 and CDR2 (germline): SGHDT, YYEEEE. Trimming left V 4 bases short and J 4 bases short, with 9 bases between. The CDR3 length is 13 residues.